The T cell receptor beta chain described here comes from a study of vaccination and CD4 T cells after COVID-19. Notes on the study in general: Within convalescent individuals, 304 out of 307 vaccine-specific clones proved to be spike mono-reactive.

Concerning this clonotype itself: No antigen is known for it.

Cultured CD4+ T cell DNA was sequenced using the Oncomine TCR Beta short-read assay. Genomic DNA was taken out of cultured CD4+ T cells by extraction. TCRdb re-analysed the PCR reads in MiXCR, keeping a single row per CDR3 protein. The top ten hold 17% of the sample, which has about 10,000 distinct CDR3 sequences, around three fifths seen once. The treatment is: approximately 9-day PBMC culture with coronavirus spike peptide pools or control peptides (ViraFEST assay). Half of the medium was exchanged for fresh IL-2 medium, first on day 3 and then on day 7. Specimen: CD4+ T cells from blood, cultured in vitro. The sequence was collected from a human donor who had recovered from COVID-19.

CDR3 sequence: CSARGRGVYQETQYF. CDR3 in DNA: TGCAGTGCTAGAGGACGGGGGGTGTACCAAGAGACCCAGTACTTC. The chain is built from TRBV20-1 and TRBJ2-5, with 7 bases that match TRBD2. The germline V gene has CDR1 DFQATT and CDR2 SNEGSKA (reference sequence). The length of the CDR3 is 15 residues. V was pared by 1 base and J by 0 bases, with 5 bases of the junction left unmatched.